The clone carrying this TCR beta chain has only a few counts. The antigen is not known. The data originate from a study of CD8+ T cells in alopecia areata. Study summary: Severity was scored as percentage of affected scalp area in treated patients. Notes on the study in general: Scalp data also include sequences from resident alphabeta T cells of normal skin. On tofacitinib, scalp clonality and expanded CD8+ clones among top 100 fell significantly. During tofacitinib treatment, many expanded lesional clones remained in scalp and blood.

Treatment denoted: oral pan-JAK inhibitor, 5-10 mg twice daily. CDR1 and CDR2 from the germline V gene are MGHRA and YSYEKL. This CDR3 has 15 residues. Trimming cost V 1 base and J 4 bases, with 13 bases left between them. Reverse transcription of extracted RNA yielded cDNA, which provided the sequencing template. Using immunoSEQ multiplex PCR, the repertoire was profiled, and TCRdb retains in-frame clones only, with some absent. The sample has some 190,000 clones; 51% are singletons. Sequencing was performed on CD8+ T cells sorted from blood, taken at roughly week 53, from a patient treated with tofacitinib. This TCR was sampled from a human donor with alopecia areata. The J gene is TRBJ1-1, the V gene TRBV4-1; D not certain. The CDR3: CASSQAGGWGTEAFF. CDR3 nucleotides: TGCGCCAGCAGCCAAGCTGGAGGCTGGGGCACTGAAGCTTTCTTT.